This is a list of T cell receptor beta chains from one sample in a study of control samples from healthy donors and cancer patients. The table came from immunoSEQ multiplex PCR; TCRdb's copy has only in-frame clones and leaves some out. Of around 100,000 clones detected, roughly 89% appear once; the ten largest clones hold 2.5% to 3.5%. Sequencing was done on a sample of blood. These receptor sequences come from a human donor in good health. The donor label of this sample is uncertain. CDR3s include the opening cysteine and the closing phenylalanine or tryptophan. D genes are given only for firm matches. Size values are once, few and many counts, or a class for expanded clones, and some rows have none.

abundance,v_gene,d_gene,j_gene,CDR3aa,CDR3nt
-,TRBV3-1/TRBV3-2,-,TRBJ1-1,CASSPKTNTEAFF,TGTGCCAGCAGCCCAAAGACAAACACTGAAGCTTTCTTT
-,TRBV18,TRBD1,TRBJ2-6,CASSPTGQGSGANVLTF,TGTGCCAGCTCACCAACGGGACAGGGTTCCGGGGCCAACGTCCTGACTTTC
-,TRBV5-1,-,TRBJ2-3,CASSPGGGRGTDTQYF,TGCGCCAGCAGCCCCGGCGGGGGCCGGGGCACAGATACGCAGTATTTT
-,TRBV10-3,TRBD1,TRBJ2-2,CAIGEQGANTGELFF,TGTGCCATCGGGGAACAGGGGGCGAACACCGGGGAGCTGTTTTTT
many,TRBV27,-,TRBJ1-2,CASSPHGPSSGYTF,TGTGCCAGCAGCCCTCATGGGCCAAGCTCTGGCTACACCTTC
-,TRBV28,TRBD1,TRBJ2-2,CASADQGAGTGELFF,TGTGCCAGCGCCGATCAGGGGGCAGGGACCGGGGAGCTGTTTTTT
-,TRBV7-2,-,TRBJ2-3,CASSLAGSTTDTQYF,TGTGCCAGCAGCTTAGCGGGGTCGACCACAGATACGCAGTATTTT
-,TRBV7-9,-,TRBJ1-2,CASSQQGWGYTF,TGTGCCAGCAGCCAACAGGGTTGGGGCTACACCTTC
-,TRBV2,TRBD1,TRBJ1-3,CASRGTGGSSGNTIYF,TGTGCCAGCAGGGGGACAGGGGGCAGCTCTGGAAACACCATATATTTT
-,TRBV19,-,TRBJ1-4,CASSGRGRATNEKLFF,TGTGCCAGTAGTGGGCGTGGGCGCGCAACTAATGAAAAACTGTTTTTT
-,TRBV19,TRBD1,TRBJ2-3,CASVDRGIADTQYF,TGTGCCAGCGTAGACAGGGGAATTGCAGATACGCAGTATTTT
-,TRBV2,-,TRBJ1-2,CASSWRTRLSPGYTF,TGTGCCAGCAGTTGGAGGACCCGGTTGTCCCCTGGCTACACCTTC
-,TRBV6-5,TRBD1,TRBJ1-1,CASNGQGLQEAFF,TGTGCCAGCAACGGACAGGGCCTACAAGAAGCTTTCTTT
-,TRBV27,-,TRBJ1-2,CASSLVANYGYTF,TGTGCCAGCAGTTTAGTGGCTAACTATGGCTACACCTTC
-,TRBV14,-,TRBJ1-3,CASSQDRPGSGNTIYF,TGTGCCAGCAGCCAAGATCGCCCAGGGTCTGGAAACACCATATATTTT
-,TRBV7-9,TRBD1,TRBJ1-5,CASSRGTGGFGNQPQHF,TGTGCCAGCAGCCGAGGGACAGGGGGTTTCGGCAATCAGCCCCAGCATTTT
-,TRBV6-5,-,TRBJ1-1,CAVRALNTEAFF,TGTGCCGTACGGGCCCTGAACACTGAAGCTTTCTTT
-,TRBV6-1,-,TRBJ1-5,CASSEAGKIPQHF,TGTGCCAGCAGTGAAGCGGGCAAAATACCCCAGCATTTT
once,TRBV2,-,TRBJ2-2,CASQGELANTGELFF,TGTGCCAGCCAAGGGGAACTAGCTAACACCGGGGAGCTGTTTTTT
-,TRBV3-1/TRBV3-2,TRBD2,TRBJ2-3,CAGSQVPSGFSRTDTQYF,TGTGCCGGCAGCCAAGTGCCTAGCGGTTTCTCTCGCACAGATACGCAGTATTTT
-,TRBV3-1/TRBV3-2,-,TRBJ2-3,CASSQGAGTDTQYF,TGTGCCAGCAGCCAAGGGGCAGGCACAGATACGCAGTATTTT
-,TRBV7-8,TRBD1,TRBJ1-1,CASSFPGQGRSMAFF,TGTGCCAGCAGCTTTCCGGGACAGGGGAGAAGTATGGCTTTCTTT
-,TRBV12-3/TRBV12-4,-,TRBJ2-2,CASSRGGGELFF,TGTGCCAGCAGTCGAGGAGGAGGGGAGCTGTTTTTT
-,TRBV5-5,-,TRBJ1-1,CASSLMGGLRTEAFF,TGTGCCAGCAGCTTGATGGGGGGTTTGAGAACTGAAGCTTTCTTT
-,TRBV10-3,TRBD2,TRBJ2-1,CAIMRSGASSYNEQFF,TGTGCCATCATGAGAAGCGGGGCGAGCTCCTACAATGAGCAGTTCTTC
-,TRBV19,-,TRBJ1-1,CASSIDFPRASEAFF,TGTGCCAGTAGTATAGATTTTCCTAGGGCAAGTGAAGCTTTCTTT
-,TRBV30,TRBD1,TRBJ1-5,CAWSGGQKGQPQHF,TGTGCCTGGAGTGGGGGACAGAAGGGTCAGCCCCAGCATTTT
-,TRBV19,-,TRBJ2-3,CASRDTSTTDTQYF,TGTGCCAGTAGAGATACTAGCACCACAGATACGCAGTATTTT
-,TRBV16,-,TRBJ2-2,CASSQAVRENTGELFF,TGTGCCAGCAGCCAAGCGGTGAGGGAGAACACCGGGGAGCTGTTTTTT
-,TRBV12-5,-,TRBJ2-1,CASGLVLGGRGFGNEQFF,TGTGCTAGTGGTTTGGTACTAGGGGGGAGGGGATTCGGCAATGAGCAGTTCTTC
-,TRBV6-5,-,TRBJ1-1,CASRAREAEAFF,TGTGCCAGCAGGGCACGGGAGGCTGAAGCTTTCTTT
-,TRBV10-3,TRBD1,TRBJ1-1,CAISWDRLNTEAFF,TGTGCCATCAGTTGGGACAGGCTGAACACTGAAGCTTTCTTT
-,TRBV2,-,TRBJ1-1,CASSEASGGGAAFF,TGTGCCAGCAGTGAAGCCAGCGGGGGTGGTGCAGCTTTCTTT
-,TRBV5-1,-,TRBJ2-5,CASSPAPLGGQETQYF,TGCGCCAGCAGCCCTGCTCCATTGGGGGGCCAAGAGACCCAGTACTTC
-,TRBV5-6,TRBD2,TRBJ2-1,CASSRRAGGPFNEQFF,TGTGCCAGCAGCAGAAGAGCGGGGGGGCCATTTAATGAGCAGTTCTTC
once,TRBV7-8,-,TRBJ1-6,CASSLGDGNSPLHF,TGTGCCAGCAGCTTGGGGGACGGTAATTCACCCCTCCACTTT
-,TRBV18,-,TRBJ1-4,CASSPGEKLFF,TGTGCCAGCTCACCGGGTGAAAAACTGTTTTTT
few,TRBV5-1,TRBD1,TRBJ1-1,CASSPNVGTVNTEAFF,TGCGCCAGCAGCCCGAATGTGGGGACAGTGAACACTGAAGCTTTCTTT
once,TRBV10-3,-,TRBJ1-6,CAISESRGGNSPLHF,TGTGCCATCAGTGAGTCAAGGGGGGGGAATTCACCCCTCCACTTT
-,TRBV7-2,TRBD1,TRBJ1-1,CASSLSQGAISEAFF,TGTGCCAGCAGCTTAAGTCAGGGGGCGATAAGTGAAGCTTTCTTT
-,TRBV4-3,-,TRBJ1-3,CASSQDSTGGNTIYF,TGCGCCAGCAGCCAAGATAGCACCGGGGGAAACACCATATATTTT
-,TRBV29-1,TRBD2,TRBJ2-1,CSVDGLAGDISSYNEQFF,TGCAGCGTTGATGGGCTAGCGGGGGACATCAGCTCCTACAATGAGCAGTTCTTC
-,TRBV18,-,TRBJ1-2,CASSPQGLEGYTF,TGTGCCAGCTCACCACAGGGCTTGGAAGGCTACACCTTC
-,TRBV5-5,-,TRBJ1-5,CASSLEGGQPQHF,TGTGCCAGCAGCTTGGAGGGCGGTCAGCCCCAGCATTTT
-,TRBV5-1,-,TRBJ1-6,CASSLDGGGPRALHF,TGCGCCAGCAGTCTGGATGGAGGGGGGCCACGGGCCCTCCACTTT
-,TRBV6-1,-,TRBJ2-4,CASSERQKNIQYF,TGTGCCAGCAGTGAAAGACAGAAAAACATTCAGTACTTC
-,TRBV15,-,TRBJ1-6,CATSRRLGNPYNSPLHF,TGTGCCACCAGCAGAAGATTAGGGAATCCCTATAATTCACCCCTCCACTTT
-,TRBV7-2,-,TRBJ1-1,CASSKLPQGTEAFF,TGTGCCAGCAGCAAACTCCCCCAGGGGACTGAAGCTTTCTTT
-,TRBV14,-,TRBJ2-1,CASSQLGQGRNEQFF,TGTGCCAGCAGCCAACTGGGGCAGGGACGCAATGAGCAGTTCTTC
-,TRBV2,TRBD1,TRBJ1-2,CASKGQGSGYTF,TGTGCCAGCAAGGGACAGGGGTCTGGCTACACCTTC
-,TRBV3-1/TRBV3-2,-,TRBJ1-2,CASSPRDKGFLAGYTF,TGTGCCAGCAGCCCCCGGGACAAGGGTTTTTTAGCTGGCTACACCTTC
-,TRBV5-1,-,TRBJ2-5,CASSLGADPETQYF,TGCGCCAGCAGCTTGGGTGCGGATCCGGAGACCCAGTACTTC